A single TCR beta chain is shown here with its context. In the original processing: Amplifying reference gene primers gave estimates of nucleated cell counts. Generated by immunoSEQ multiplex PCR, the TCRdb table keeps only in-frame clones and is missing some. The V and J calls and clone size were taken over from that table, and D and trimming were inferred from the DNA. The sample holds under 200,000 clones, 88% seen once. This sample is drawn from a study of blood T cell repertoires in COVID-19. Overall study context: From T cells, B-cell-depleted T cells, or PBMCs came the material, which was cDNA or gDNA.

Unmatched junction bases numbered 13, after V lost 5 bases and J lost 2 bases. This CDR3 has 18 amino acids. Looked up from germline, CDR1 is SEHNR and CDR2 is FQNEAQ (reference sequence). The TCR sequence derives from a man younger than 35 with active or convalescent COVID-19. The J gene is TRBJ2-5, the V gene TRBV7-9, with 11 bases fitting TRBD2. The sample consisted of peripheral blood. The CDR3 reads CASSPKKQLAGEQETQYF. For the CDR3, the DNA is TGTGCCAGCAGCCCAAAAAAGCAACTAGCGGGAGAACAAGAGACCCAGTACTTC.